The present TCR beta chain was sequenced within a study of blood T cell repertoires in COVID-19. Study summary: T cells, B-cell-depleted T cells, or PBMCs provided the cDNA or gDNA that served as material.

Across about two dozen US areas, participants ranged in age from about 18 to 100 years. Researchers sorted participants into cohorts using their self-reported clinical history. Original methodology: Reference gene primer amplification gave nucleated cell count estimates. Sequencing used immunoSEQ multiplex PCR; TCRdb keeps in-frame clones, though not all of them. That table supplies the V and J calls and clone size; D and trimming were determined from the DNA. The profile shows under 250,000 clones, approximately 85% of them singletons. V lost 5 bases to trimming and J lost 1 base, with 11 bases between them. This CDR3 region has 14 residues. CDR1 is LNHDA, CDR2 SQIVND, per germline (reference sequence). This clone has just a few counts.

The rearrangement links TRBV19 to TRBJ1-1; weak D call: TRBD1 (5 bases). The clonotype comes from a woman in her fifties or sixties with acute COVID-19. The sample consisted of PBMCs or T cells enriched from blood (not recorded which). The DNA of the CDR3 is TGTGCCAGTAGTGCCGACCAGGGGAACACTGAAGCTTTCTTT. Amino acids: CASSADQGNTEAFF.